Listed below are T cell receptor beta chains from one sample, sequenced in a study of CD8 T cells in ankylosing spondylitis. Each CDR3 protein gets one entry after TCRdb re-called the 5' RACE reads with MiXCR. The sample includes 200,000 to 250,000 distinct CDR3 sequences, roughly 24% of them seen just once. The sequenced sample consisted of blood, either unsorted or a sorted T cell fraction (not recorded which). The receptors derive from a male donor with ankylosing spondylitis or in good health (not recorded which). Both conserved end residues are part of each CDR3. A D gene is named only where the DNA matches it firmly. A clone size is listed for some rows: how often the clone was seen (once, few, many), or a class if it is expanded.

j_gene	d_gene	v_gene	abundance	CDR3aa	CDR3nt
TRBJ1-4	TRBD1	TRBV12-3/TRBV12-4	many	CASSYQGAGEKLFF	TGTGCCAGCAGTTATCAGGGGGCAGGCGAAAAACTGTTTTTT
TRBJ2-1	.	TRBV29-1	.	CSVWTPNEQFF	TGCAGCGTCTGGACCCCGAATGAGCAGTTCTTC
TRBJ2-7	.	TRBV20-1	few	CSEGVLDEQYF	TGCAGTGAGGGAGTTCTCGACGAGCAGTACTTC
TRBJ1-6	.	TRBV20-1	many	CSARGGAGGSPLHF	TGCAGTGCTAGAGGAGGGGCTGGTGGGTCACCCCTCCACTTT
TRBJ2-1	.	TRBV20-1	.	CSTTGWGRKTYNEQFF	TGCAGTACTACGGGATGGGGCAGAAAAACCTACAATGAGCAGTTCTTC
TRBJ2-5	.	TRBV20-1	many	CSERKRVQETQYF	TGCAGTGAAAGAAAGCGGGTCCAAGAGACCCAGTACTTC
TRBJ2-7	TRBD2	TRBV20-1	.	CSANTGTRDSYEQYF	TGCAGTGCTAACACCGGGACTAGGGACTCCTACGAGCAGTACTTC
TRBJ2-5	.	TRBV20-1	.	CSASRLGTQYF	TGCAGTGCTAGCAGGCTAGGGACCCAGTACTTC
TRBJ1-2	TRBD1	TRBV4-1	.	CASSQGDRDYGYTF	TGCGCCAGCAGCCAAGGGGACAGGGACTATGGCTACACCTTC
TRBJ1-1	.	TRBV3-1	.	CASSQAGGMNTEAFF	TGTGCCAGCAGCCAAGCTGGCGGAATGAACACTGAAGCTTTCTTT
TRBJ1-1	.	TRBV29-1	.	CSVDPRTDPNTEAFF	TGCAGCGTTGACCCACGGACGGACCCGAACACTGAAGCTTTCTTT
TRBJ1-5	TRBD1	TRBV3-1	many	CASSQVAGGGQPQHF	TGTGCCAGCAGCCAAGTTGCAGGGGGCGGTCAGCCCCAGCATTTT
TRBJ2-5	TRBD2	TRBV6-1	.	CATRRLREGATQYF	TGTGCCACCAGGAGGCTGCGGGAGGGGGCGACCCAGTACTTC
TRBJ2-3	TRBD2	TRBV5-1	many	CASSFASGRPDTQYF	TGCGCCAGCAGCTTTGCTAGCGGCAGACCAGATACGCAGTATTTT
TRBJ2-1	TRBD2	TRBV18	few	CASSPQREGEQFF	TGTGCCAGCTCACCACAAAGGGAGGGTGAGCAGTTCTTC
TRBJ1-1	TRBD1	TRBV15	few	CATSRGQGEAFF	TGTGCCACCAGCAGGGGACAGGGCGAAGCTTTCTTT
TRBJ1-5	TRBD1	TRBV4-1	many	CASSQLGQGNNQPQHF	TGCGCCAGCAGCCAATTGGGACAGGGGAACAATCAGCCCCAGCATTTT
TRBJ2-7	.	TRBV20-1	.	CSARDSGGSYEQYF	TGCAGTGCTAGAGATTCCGGCGGGTCCTACGAGCAGTACTTC
TRBJ1-4	.	TRBV12-3/TRBV12-4	.	CASSLTGLNEKLFF	TGTGCCAGCAGTTTGACAGGATTAAATGAAAAACTGTTTTTT
TRBJ2-1	.	TRBV12-3/TRBV12-4	many	CASSLGSDGQFF	TGTGCCAGCAGTTTAGGCTCCGATGGGCAGTTCTTC
TRBJ2-5	.	TRBV6-5	.	CASSSPSRIASQYF	TGTGCCAGCAGTTCTCCCTCCCGGATAGCGTCCCAGTACTTC
TRBJ1-1	.	TRBV7-9	few	CASSFRVNTEAFF	TGTGCCAGCAGCTTCAGGGTTAACACTGAAGCTTTCTTT
TRBJ2-3	.	TRBV20-1	.	CSARRGAGADTQYF	TGCAGTGCTCGTCGGGGGGCAGGCGCAGATACGCAGTATTTT
TRBJ2-7	.	TRBV7-3	many	CASSLSSGAEQYF	TGTGCCAGCAGCTTAAGCTCAGGGGCCGAGCAGTACTTC
TRBJ2-5	TRBD1	TRBV11-2	many	CASSRTGESQETQYF	TGTGCCAGCAGCCGGACAGGGGAAAGCCAAGAGACCCAGTACTTC
TRBJ2-1	TRBD2	TRBV7-9	.	CASSPRAGVTYNEQFF	TGTGCCAGCAGCCCAAGAGCGGGAGTTACCTACAATGAGCAGTTCTTC
TRBJ2-5	.	TRBV6-5	once	CASSYRQRQTQYF	TGTGCCAGCAGTTACAGACAGAGGCAGACCCAGTACTTC
TRBJ2-7	.	TRBV6-1	.	CASNPSPGRAHEQYF	TGTGCCAGCAACCCCTCCCCGGGACGGGCTCACGAGCAGTACTTC
TRBJ1-5	TRBD1	TRBV6-1	many	CASSGQGLDQPQHF	TGTGCCAGCAGCGGACAGGGGTTGGACCAGCCCCAGCATTTT
TRBJ2-1	.	TRBV6-2/TRBV6-3	.	CASSYLDEQFF	TGTGCCAGCAGTTACTTGGATGAGCAGTTCTTC
TRBJ2-1	.	TRBV5-6	.	CASSLNRWRWNEQFF	TGTGCCAGCAGCTTGAATCGGTGGCGCTGGAATGAGCAGTTCTTC
TRBJ2-7	TRBD2	TRBV10-2	many	CASRKGLAAAYEQYF	TGCGCCAGCAGGAAGGGACTAGCGGCAGCCTACGAGCAGTACTTC
TRBJ2-1	TRBD2	TRBV5-1	many	CASRKREIDNEQFF	TGCGCCAGCAGGAAGCGGGAGATCGACAATGAGCAGTTCTTC
TRBJ1-5	.	TRBV28	many	CASSLGVPPQPQHF	TGTGCCAGCAGTTTAGGGGTTCCTCCGCAGCCCCAGCATTTT
TRBJ1-6	.	TRBV12-3/TRBV12-4	many	CASSLSGALHF	TGTGCCAGCAGTTTATCGGGGGCCCTCCACTTT
TRBJ1-2	.	TRBV6-1	.	CASRRTERNYGYTF	TGTGCCAGCAGGCGGACAGAGAGGAACTATGGCTACACCTTC
TRBJ2-1	.	TRBV7-3	many	CASSLGRHNEQFF	TGTGCCAGCAGCTTGGGACGGCACAATGAGCAGTTCTTC
TRBJ2-7	.	TRBV28	many	CASSSGGALSYEQYF	TGTGCCAGCAGTTCAGGAGGGGCCCTCTCCTACGAGCAGTACTTC
TRBJ2-7	TRBD2	TRBV11-2	many	CASSRWGGAGYEQYF	TGTGCCAGCAGCAGATGGGGGGGAGCTGGCTACGAGCAGTACTTC
TRBJ1-4	TRBD1	TRBV27	.	CASSLGQGSYEKLFF	TGTGCCAGCAGTTTAGGACAGGGGAGTTATGAAAAACTGTTTTTT
TRBJ2-7	.	TRBV28	few	CASSLGAREQYF	TGTGCCAGCAGTTTGGGGGCGAGGGAGCAGTACTTC